Shown below are 19 T cell receptor beta chains from a single sample sequenced in a study of CD8 T cells in Susac syndrome. Random hexamers served to reverse transcribe about 0.45 to 1 ug RNA. TCRdb independently ran MiXCR on the immunoSEQ multiplex PCR reads; one entry per CDR3 protein. Of roughly 200,000 distinct CDR3 sequences detected, 90% to 95% appear once; the ten largest clones hold 0.08% to 0.11%. Sequencing was performed on CD4+ T cells from PBMCs. The receptors stem from a human donor in good health.

This chain uses TRBV18 with TRBJ2-5, with D possibly matching TRBD2 (5 bases). The CDR3 is 13 residues long. Germline V CDR1 and CDR2: KGHSH, LQKENI. V lost 4 bases and J lost 4, with 10 bases in between. The chain's CDR3 is CASSQTAGETQYF. CDR3 DNA: TGTGCCAGCTCACAGACGGCGGGAGAGACCCAGTACTTC.

This chain uses TRBV20-1 with TRBJ1-2; D gene ambiguous. Trimming removed 3 bases from V and 12 bases from J, with 8 bases in between. The CDR3 has 9 residues. Germline assignment: CDR1 DFQATT and CDR2 SNEGSKA (reference sequence). The CDR3 reads CSARSWDTF. The DNA of the CDR3 is TGCAGTGCTAGGAGCTGGGACACCTTC.

This clonotype was detected a few times. The chain has TRBV3-1 and TRBJ2-3, with 10 nucleotides matching TRBD1. The CDR3 runs to 15 residues. The V gene's germline CDR1 is LGHDT and CDR2 YNNKEL (reference sequence). J gave up 3 bases and V 1 base, and 1 base lay outside the gene matches. The CDR3 sequence is CASSQGTGGTDTQYF. The CDR3, as DNA: TGTGCCAGCAGCCAAGGGACAGGGGGGACAGATACGCAGTATTTT.

This chain uses TRBV25-1 with TRBJ1-1, with D possibly TRBD1 on 6 matching bases. Looked up from germline, CDR1 is MGHDK and CDR2 is SYGVNS. The V gene lost 2 bases and the J gene lost 3 bases, with 16 bases spanning the gap. There are 16 residues in the CDR3. The chain's CDR3 is CASSESRGSFDTEAFF. CDR3 DNA: TGTGCCAGCAGTGAAAGCAGGGGAAGTTTCGACACTGAAGCTTTCTTT. Combining the CDR3 with reference TRBV25-1 and TRBJ1-1 gives the whole variable domain EADIYQTPRYLVIGTGKKITLECSQTMGHDKMYWYQQDPGMELHLIHYSYGVNSTEKGDLSSESTVSRIRTEHFPLTLESARPSHTSQYLCASSESRGSFDTEAFFGQGTRLTVV.

The J gene is TRBJ2-3, the V gene TRBV11-2, with D unresolved. In germline, CDR1 is SGHAT, CDR2 FQNNGV. The germline V and J ends were trimmed by 5 bases and 6 bases, with 9 bases remaining between them. The CDR3 is 12 residues long. CDR3 sequence (DNA): TGTGCCAGCAGCACCGTGGGGGATACGCAGTATTTT. It is translated as CASSTVGDTQYF.

The chain is built from TRBV29-1 and TRBJ1-5; D remains unclear. With 4 bases removed from V and 5 bases from J, the gap between germline ends came to 9 bases. Germline assignment: CDR1 SQVTM and CDR2 ANQGSEA. CDR3 length equals 12 residues. CDR3 DNA: TGCAGCGTTGGGAACGGGGATCAGCCCCAGCATTTT. Its translation: CSVGNGDQPQHF.

The J gene is TRBJ1-2, the V gene TRBV9, with 7 bases that match TRBD1. This CDR3 comprises 13 residues. In germline, CDR1 is SGDLS, CDR2 YYNGEE. J was trimmed by 7 bases and V by 4 bases; bases with no gene match: 7. DNA for the CDR3: TGTGCCAGCAGCTTGACAGGGAATAGTGGCTACACCTTC. Amino acids: CASSLTGNSGYTF.

J is TRBJ1-1 and V is TRBV27, with 12 nucleotides matching TRBD1. This CDR3 spans 17 amino acids. Germline V gives CDR1 MNHEY, CDR2 SMNVEV (reference sequence). V lost 0 bases to trimming and J lost 3 bases; unmatched junction nucleotides: 5. CDR3 nucleotide sequence: TGTGCCAGCAGTTTATCAGGGACAGGGGGCGGAGACACTGAAGCTTTCTTT. It encodes CASSLSGTGGGDTEAFF.

V gene TRBV29-1 combines with J gene TRBJ1-2; D uncertain. Germline values: CDR1 SQVTM, CDR2 ANQGSEA. The CDR3 loop spans 13 amino acids. V was cut by 3 bases and J by 0 bases, with 8 bases left in between. The CDR3 bases are TGCAGCGTTGATAGGGTAGCTAACTATGGCTACACCTTC. Translation gives CSVDRVANYGYTF. The variable domain in full, completed from reference TRBV29-1 and TRBJ1-2, reads SAVISQKPSRDICQRGTSLTIQCQVDSQVTMMFWYRQQPGQSLTLIATANQGSEATYESGFVIDKFPISRPNLTFSTLTVSNMSPEDSSIYLCSVDRVANYGYTFGSGTRLTVV.

The rearrangement joins TRBV30 to TRBJ1-5, with a tentative D call TRBD1 (5 bases). V was shortened by 6 bases and J by 2 bases, with 11 bases between the two germline ends. The CDR3 covers 13 residues. Germline V gene data show CDR1 as GTSNPN and CDR2 as SVGIG (reference sequence). The CDR3 protein is CACNRDGNQPQHF. Written as DNA, the CDR3 is TGTGCCTGTAACCGGGACGGCAATCAGCCCCAGCATTTT.

The rearrangement uses TRBV9 and TRBJ2-2; D may be TRBD2 (5 bases). CDR1 and CDR2 from the germline V gene are SGDLS and YYNGEE. Trimming removed 0 bases at V and 1 base at J, with 7 bases between. The length of the CDR3 is 15 residues. The CDR3 reads CASSVAGKNTGELFF. The DNA of the CDR3 is TGTGCCAGCAGCGTAGCGGGGAAGAACACCGGGGAGCTGTTTTTT.

This sequence joins TRBV3-1 and TRBJ2-7; D tentatively reads TRBD1 or TRBD2 (5 bases each). The germline V gene has CDR1 LGHDT and CDR2 YNNKEL (reference sequence). The CDR3 has 15 amino acids. Trimming pared 0 bases from V and 2 bases from J, leaving 11 bases between. The CDR3 DNA follows: TGTGCCAGCAGCCAAGAGGGACGCTTGACCTACGAGCAGTACTTC. It encodes CASSQEGRLTYEQYF.

The chain carries TRBV11-2 and TRBJ2-5; D possibly corresponds to TRBD2 (5 bases). From germline, CDR1 is SGHAT and CDR2 FQNNGV. Trimming shortened V by 1 base and J by 7 bases, and 16 bases separated the two germline ends. The CDR3 spans 15 residues. Here the CDR3 reads CASSLVPRAVRTQYF. CDR3 nucleotides: TGTGCCAGCAGCTTAGTCCCGAGGGCGGTTCGGACCCAGTACTTC.

The V gene is TRBV28, the J gene TRBJ2-3, with D tentatively TRBD2 (5 bases). V was cut by 4 bases and J by 6 bases, with 14 bases left in between. Germline V CDR1 and CDR2: MDHEN, SYDVKM. The CDR3 extends over 14 amino acids. Here the CDR3 reads CASSSGLKGDTQYF. The CDR3 DNA reads TGTGCCAGCAGTTCAGGACTTAAGGGTGATACGCAGTATTTT.

The chain employs TRBV3-1 and TRBJ2-2; perhaps TRBD1 as D (6 bases). V lost 1 base and J 6 bases, leaving 15 bases between the germline ends. The V gene's germline CDR1 is LGHDT and CDR2 YNNKEL (reference sequence). The CDR3 extends over 16 amino acids. The CDR3 nucleotides read TGTGCCAGCAGCCAAGCGGGCCAAGGGGGTGCCGGGGAGCTGTTTTTT. Its protein is CASSQAGQGGAGELFF.

The V and J genes are TRBV30 and TRBJ2-3; TRBD2 agrees at 7 bases. This CDR3 contains 13 residues. The V and J ends lost 4 bases and 6 bases, in that order; junction bases with no gene match: 7. CDR1 and CDR2 from the germline V gene are GTSNPN and SVGIG (reference sequence). Written as DNA, the CDR3 is TGTGCCTGGATGGCGGGGGTCAGGGATACGCAGTATTTT. Translated, it gives CAWMAGVRDTQYF.

V usage is TRBV3-1 and J usage is TRBJ1-5; D is uncertain. This CDR3 is 14 amino acids long. The V gene's germline CDR1 is LGHDT and CDR2 YNNKEL (reference sequence). Trimming shortened V by 5 bases and J by 2 bases, and 10 bases separated the two germline ends. CDR3 bases: TGTGCCAGCAGCGTAGGGAGCGGCAATCAGCCCCAGCATTTT. Encoded protein: CASSVGSGNQPQHF.

This chain connects TRBV12-3 or TRBV12-4 to TRBJ1-2; 9 bases fit TRBD1. The CDR3 has 15 residues. J was trimmed by 3 bases and V by 3 bases; bases with no gene match: 5. CDR3 sequence (DNA): TGTGCCAGCAGTTTCCGGGACAGGGTCTACTATGGCTACACCTTC. This translates into CASSFRDRVYYGYTF.

This chain uses TRBV30 with TRBJ2-7, with D possibly TRBD2 on 5 matching bases. The V and J ends lost 2 bases and 3 bases respectively, with 8 bases between them. The CDR3 has 12 residues. Germline V gene data show CDR1 as GTSNPN and CDR2 as SVGIG (reference sequence). As DNA, the CDR3 is TGTGCCTGGAGTACGACTAACTACGAGCAGTACGTC. Protein: CAWSTTNYEQYV.